The T cell receptor beta chain described here comes from a study of technical replicates of blood from several donors. Libraries were prepared by immunoSEQ multiplex PCR; TCRdb keeps only in-frame clonotypes and omits some of them. The table lists under 95,000 clones, roughly 98% of them singletons. The V end was cut by 1 base, the J end by 2 bases, with 14 bases between. Germline CDR1 reads LNHDA; CDR2 reads SQIVND (reference sequence). The CDR3 totals 16 residues. Material for sequencing was T cells isolated from PBMCs. The clonotype comes from a human donor in good health. The chain recombines TRBV19 with TRBJ1-1; D is unresolved. The CDR3 DNA follows: TGTGCCAGTAGTATAGTATCGTACGAGGGAAACACTGAAGCTTTCTTT. It translates to CASSIVSYEGNTEAFF.